This T cell receptor beta chain was observed in a study of T cells after yellow fever vaccination. This clonotype has just a few counts. Its antigen is still unknown. The CDR3 runs to 18 residues. The V segment lost 5 bases and the J segment 2 bases; nucleotides outside the gene matches: 9. CDR1 is SGHAT, CDR2 FQNNGV, per germline. Using its own MiXCR run on the 5' RACE reads, TCRdb lists one record per CDR3 protein. The sample has some 160,000 distinct CDR3 sequences; around 8.5% are singletons. Regarding the study as a whole: Post-booster samples contained most primary-vaccination clones (just under 98% CD4, almost 90% CD8).

The sequenced sample was CD8+ T cells sorted from PBMCs, obtained 45 days after the yellow fever booster vaccination. The origin of this receptor is a man younger than 35 who received the YFV17D yellow fever vaccine. V gene TRBV11-2 combines with J gene TRBJ2-3; 14 bases are shared with TRBD2. The CDR3 loop reads CASSARLAGGPLTDTQYF. The CDR3 DNA reads as TGTGCCAGCAGCGCCCGACTAGCGGGGGGGCCCCTCACAGATACGCAGTATTTT.